This T cell receptor beta chain was identified during a study of blood T cell repertoires in COVID-19. Original data processing: Amplified reference gene primers provided the basis for estimating nucleated cell counts. Assay used: immunoSEQ multiplex PCR; TCRdb lists only in-frame clones, some missing. The D gene and trimming were derived from the DNA, and the V and J assignments and clone size from that table. Here the sample spans 150,000 to 170,000 clones, roughly four fifths being singletons. Patients from Seattle were sampled longitudinally, starting during active infection. CDR1 is MNHEY, CDR2 SVGAGI, per germline. This CDR3 region has 13 residues. V was pared by 6 bases and J by 4 bases, with 10 bases between.

Material for sequencing was peripheral blood. J is TRBJ2-1 and V is TRBV6-5; possible D gene TRBD2, 6 bases. The TCR comes from a woman aged 55-70 years with COVID-19, enrolled during active disease. The CDR3 loop reads CASSGTFYNEQFF. The CDR3 DNA reads TGTGCCAGCAGCGGGACTTTTTACAATGAGCAGTTCTTC.